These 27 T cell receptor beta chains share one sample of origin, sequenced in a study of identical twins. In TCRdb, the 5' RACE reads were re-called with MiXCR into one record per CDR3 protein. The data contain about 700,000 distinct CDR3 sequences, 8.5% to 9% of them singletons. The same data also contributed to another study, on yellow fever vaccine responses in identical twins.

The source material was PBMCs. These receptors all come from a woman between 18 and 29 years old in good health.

The CDR3 DNA reads as TGTGCCAGTAGGGGGGGCCGGGTCTCCTACAATGAGCAGTTCTTC. Translating gives CASRGGRVSYNEQFF. The V gene is TRBV7-9, the J gene TRBJ2-1; maybe TRBD2 (7 bases). The CDR3 loop spans 15 amino acids. Germline CDR1 is SEHNR and CDR2 is FQNEAQ (reference sequence). Trimming took 9 bases from V and 0 from J, leaving 15 bases between them.

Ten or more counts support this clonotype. The chain's CDR3 is CASSIVGDTEAFF. The CDR3 DNA sequence: TGTGCCAGCTCAATCGTGGGCGACACTGAAGCTTTCTTT. The chain employs TRBV18 and TRBJ1-1; D is uncertain. The CDR3 sequence is 13 residues long. V gave up 5 bases and J gave up 3 bases, with 10 bases separating them. The germline V gene has CDR1 KGHSH and CDR2 LQKENI.

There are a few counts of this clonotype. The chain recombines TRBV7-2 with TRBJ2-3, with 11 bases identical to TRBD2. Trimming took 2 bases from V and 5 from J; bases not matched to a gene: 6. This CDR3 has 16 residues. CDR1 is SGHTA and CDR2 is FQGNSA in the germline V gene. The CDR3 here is CASSLQLAGVGDTQYF. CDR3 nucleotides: TGTGCCAGCAGCTTACAACTAGCGGGAGTGGGAGATACGCAGTATTTT.

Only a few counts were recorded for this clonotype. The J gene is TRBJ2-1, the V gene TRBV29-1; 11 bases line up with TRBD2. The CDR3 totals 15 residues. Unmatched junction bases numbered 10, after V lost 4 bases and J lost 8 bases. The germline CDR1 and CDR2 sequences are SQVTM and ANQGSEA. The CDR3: CSVGQLAGVEYEQFF. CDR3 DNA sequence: TGCAGCGTTGGTCAACTAGCGGGAGTCGAGTATGAGCAGTTCTTC.

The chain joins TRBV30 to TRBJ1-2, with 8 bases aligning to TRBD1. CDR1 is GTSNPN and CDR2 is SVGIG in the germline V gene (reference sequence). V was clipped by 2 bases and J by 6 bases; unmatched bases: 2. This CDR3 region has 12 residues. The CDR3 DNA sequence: TGTGCCTGGAGTCGACAGGGGAATGGCTACACCTTC. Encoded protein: CAWSRQGNGYTF.

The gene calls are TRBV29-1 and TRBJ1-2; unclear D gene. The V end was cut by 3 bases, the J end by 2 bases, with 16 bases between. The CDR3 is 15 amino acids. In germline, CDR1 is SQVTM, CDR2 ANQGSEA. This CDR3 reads CSVDDSALPNYGYTF. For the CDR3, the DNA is TGCAGCGTTGATGATAGTGCCCTCCCCAACTATGGCTACACCTTC. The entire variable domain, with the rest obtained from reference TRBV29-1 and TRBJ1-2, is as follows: SAVISQKPSRDICQRGTSLTIQCQVDSQVTMMFWYRQQPGQSLTLIATANQGSEATYESGFVIDKFPISRPNLTFSTLTVSNMSPEDSSIYLCSVDDSALPNYGYTFGSGTRLTVV.

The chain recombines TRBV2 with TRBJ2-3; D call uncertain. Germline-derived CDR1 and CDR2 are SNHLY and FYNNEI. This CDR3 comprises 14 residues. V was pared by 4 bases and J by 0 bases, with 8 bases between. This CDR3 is CASSAYLSTDTQYF. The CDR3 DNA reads TGTGCCAGCAGTGCTTACCTTAGCACAGATACGCAGTATTTT.

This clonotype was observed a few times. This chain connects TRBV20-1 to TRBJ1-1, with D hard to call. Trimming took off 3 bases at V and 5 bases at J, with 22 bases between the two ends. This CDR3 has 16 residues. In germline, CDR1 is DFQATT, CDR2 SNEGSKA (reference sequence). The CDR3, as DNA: TGCAGTGCTAGCCAAAGGTTCAGCGGGGAGGAAACTGAAGCTTTCTTT. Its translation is CSASQRFSGEETEAFF.

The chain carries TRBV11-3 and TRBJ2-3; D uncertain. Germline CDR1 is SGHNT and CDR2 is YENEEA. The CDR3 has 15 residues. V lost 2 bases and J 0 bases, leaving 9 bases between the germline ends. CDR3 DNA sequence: TGTGCCAGCAGCTTACTCCCGGACAGCACAGATACGCAGTATTTT. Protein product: CASSLLPDSTDTQYF.

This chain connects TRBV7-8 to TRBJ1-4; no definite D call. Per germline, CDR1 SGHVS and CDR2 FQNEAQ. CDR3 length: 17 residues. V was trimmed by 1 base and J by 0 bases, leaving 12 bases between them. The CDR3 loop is CASSLGFGPATNEKLFF. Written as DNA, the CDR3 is TGTGCCAGCAGCTTAGGTTTTGGGCCAGCAACTAATGAAAAACTGTTTTTT.

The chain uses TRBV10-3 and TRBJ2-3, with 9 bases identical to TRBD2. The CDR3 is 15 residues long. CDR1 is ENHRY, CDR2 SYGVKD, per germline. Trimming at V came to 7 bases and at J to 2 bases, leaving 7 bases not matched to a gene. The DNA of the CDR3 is TGTGCCATCAAGTCTAGCGGGATCTACACAGATACGCAGTATTTT. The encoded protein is CAIKSSGIYTDTQYF.

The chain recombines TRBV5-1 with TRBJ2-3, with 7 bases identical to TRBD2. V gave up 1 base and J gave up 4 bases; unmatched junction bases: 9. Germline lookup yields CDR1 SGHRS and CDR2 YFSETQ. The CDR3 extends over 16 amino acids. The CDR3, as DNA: TGCGCCAGCAGCTTGAGACCCAGCGGGGCCCCAGATACGCAGTATTTT. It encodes CASSLRPSGAPDTQYF.

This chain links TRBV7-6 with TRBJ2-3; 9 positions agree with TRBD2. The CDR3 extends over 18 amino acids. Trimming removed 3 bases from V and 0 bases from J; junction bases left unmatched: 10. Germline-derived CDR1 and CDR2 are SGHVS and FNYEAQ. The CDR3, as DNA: TGTGCCAGCAGCTTTGGAAGGATGGGACTAGCTAGCACAGATACGCAGTATTTT. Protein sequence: CASSFGRMGLASTDTQYF.

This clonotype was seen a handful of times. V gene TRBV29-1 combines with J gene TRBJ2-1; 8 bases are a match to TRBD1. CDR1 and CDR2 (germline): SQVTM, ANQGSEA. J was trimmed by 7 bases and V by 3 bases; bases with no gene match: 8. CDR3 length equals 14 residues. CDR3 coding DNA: TGCAGCGTTGAGGACTGGACAGGGTCGAATGAGCAGTTCTTC. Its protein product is CSVEDWTGSNEQFF.

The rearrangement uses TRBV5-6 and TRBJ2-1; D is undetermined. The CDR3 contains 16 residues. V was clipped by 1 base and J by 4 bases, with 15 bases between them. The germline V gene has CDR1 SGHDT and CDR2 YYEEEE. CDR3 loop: CASSLLAMGFYNEQFF. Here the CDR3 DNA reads TGTGCCAGCAGCTTGTTGGCTATGGGTTTTTACAATGAGCAGTTCTTC.

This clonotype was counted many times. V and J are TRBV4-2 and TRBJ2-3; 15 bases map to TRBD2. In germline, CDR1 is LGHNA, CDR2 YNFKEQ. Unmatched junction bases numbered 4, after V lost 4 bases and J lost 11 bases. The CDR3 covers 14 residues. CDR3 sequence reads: CASSLGLAGGGQYF. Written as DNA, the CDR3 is TGTGCCAGCAGCCTGGGACTAGCGGGAGGAGGGCAGTATTTT.

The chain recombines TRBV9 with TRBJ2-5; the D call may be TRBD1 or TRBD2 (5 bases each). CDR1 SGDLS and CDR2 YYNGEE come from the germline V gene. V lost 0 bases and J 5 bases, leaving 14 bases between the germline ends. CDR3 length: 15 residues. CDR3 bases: TGTGCCAGCAGCGTAGAGGGGTCCTGGGGGGAGACCCAGTACTTC. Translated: CASSVEGSWGETQYF.

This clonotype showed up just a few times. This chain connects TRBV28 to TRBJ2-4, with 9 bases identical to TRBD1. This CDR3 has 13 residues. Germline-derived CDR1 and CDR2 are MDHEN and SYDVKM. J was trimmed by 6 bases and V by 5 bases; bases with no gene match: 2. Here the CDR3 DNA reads TGTGCCAGCAGTGGACAGGGGCCAAACATTCAGTACTTC. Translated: CASSGQGPNIQYF.

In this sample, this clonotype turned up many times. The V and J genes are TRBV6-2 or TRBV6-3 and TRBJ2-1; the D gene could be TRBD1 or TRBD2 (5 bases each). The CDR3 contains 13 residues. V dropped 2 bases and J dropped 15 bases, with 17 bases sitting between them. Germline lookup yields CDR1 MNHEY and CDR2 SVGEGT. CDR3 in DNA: TGTGCCAGCAGTTACGGTTGGGGGAACAGAGGGTTCTTC. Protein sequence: CASSYGWGNRGFF.

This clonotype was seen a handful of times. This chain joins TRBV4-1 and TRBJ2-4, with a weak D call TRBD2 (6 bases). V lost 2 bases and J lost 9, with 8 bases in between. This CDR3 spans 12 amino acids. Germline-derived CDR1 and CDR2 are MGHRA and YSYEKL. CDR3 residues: CASSQLEGIQYF. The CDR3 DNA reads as TGCGCCAGCAGCCAATTGGAGGGCATTCAGTACTTC.

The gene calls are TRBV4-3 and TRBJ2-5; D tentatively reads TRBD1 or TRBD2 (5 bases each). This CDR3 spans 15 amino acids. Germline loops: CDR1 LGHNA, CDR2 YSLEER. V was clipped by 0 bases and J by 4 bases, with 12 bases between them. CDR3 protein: CASSQDLARGETQYF. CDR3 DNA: TGCGCCAGCAGCCAAGATCTGGCGAGGGGAGAGACCCAGTACTTC.

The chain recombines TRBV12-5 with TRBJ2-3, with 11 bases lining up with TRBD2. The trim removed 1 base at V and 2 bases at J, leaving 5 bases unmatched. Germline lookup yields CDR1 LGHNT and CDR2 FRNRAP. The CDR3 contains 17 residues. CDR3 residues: CASGLDRLAGSTDTQYF. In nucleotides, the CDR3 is TGTGCTAGTGGTTTGGATCGACTAGCGGGGTCCACAGATACGCAGTATTTT.

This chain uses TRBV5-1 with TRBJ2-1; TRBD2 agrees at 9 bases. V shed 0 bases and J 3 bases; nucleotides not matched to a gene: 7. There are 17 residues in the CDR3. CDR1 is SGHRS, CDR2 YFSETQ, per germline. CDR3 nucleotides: TGCGCCAGCAGCTTGGTCTTAGCGGGGGATAGCTACAATGAGCAGTTCTTC. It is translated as CASSLVLAGDSYNEQFF.

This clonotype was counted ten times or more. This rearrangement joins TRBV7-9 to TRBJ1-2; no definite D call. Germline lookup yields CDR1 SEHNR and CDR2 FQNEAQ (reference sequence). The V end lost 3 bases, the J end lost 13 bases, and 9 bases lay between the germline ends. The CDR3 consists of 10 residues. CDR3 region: CASSFGDVTF. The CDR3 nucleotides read TGTGCCAGCAGCTTCGGAGACGTCACCTTC.

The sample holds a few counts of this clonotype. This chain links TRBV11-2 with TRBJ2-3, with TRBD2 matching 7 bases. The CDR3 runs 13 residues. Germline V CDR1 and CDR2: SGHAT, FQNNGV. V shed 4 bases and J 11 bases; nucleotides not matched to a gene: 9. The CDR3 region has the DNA TGTGCCAGCAGCTCACTGGGCGGGAGAGAGCAGTATTTT. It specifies CASSSLGGREQYF.

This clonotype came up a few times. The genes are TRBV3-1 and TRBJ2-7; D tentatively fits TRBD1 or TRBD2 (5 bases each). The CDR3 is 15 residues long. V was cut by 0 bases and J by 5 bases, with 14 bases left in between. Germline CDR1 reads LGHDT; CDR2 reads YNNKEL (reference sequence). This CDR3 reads CASSQDLRGADEQYF. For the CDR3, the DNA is TGTGCCAGCAGCCAAGATTTACGAGGGGCAGACGAGCAGTACTTC.

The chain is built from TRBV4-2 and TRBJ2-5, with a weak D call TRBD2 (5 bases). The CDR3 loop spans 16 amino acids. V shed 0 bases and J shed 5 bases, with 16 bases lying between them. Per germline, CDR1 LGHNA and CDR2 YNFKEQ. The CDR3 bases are TGTGCCAGCAGCCAAGAGCCCGACCCTAGCAGTGAGACCCAGTACTTC. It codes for CASSQEPDPSSETQYF.